The table lists the clone carrying this T cell receptor beta chain with a count of one. Its antigen is unknown. The data belong to a study of CD8 T cells in ankylosing spondylitis. Study conclusions and caveats: Disease-linked clones were found to be CD8+ and relatively rare in peripheral blood. Blood from ankylosing spondylitis patients appeared to carry a characteristic roughly 8-variant TCR beta motif. Earlier authors reported some of these motif variants in reactive arthritis synovial fluid and blood.

Construction of TCR beta libraries was performed using quantitative 5'-RACE with molecular barcodes. TCRdb reprocessed the 5' RACE reads via MiXCR and lists one record per CDR3 protein. Among 190,000 or so distinct CDR3 sequences listed, more than 10% were seen once. The V gene lost 0 bases and the J gene lost 5 bases, with 16 bases spanning the gap. From germline, CDR1 is MGHRA and CDR2 YSYEKL. This CDR3 has 17 amino acids. The specimen sequenced was blood, either unsorted or a sorted T cell fraction (not recorded which). The chain joins TRBV4-1 to TRBJ2-2, with D tentatively TRBD2 (5 bases). The source of this sequence is a male donor with ankylosing spondylitis or in good health (not recorded which). In DNA form, the CDR3 reads TGCGCCAGCAGCCAAGAGGAGGTCCAATTGTCTACCGGGGAGCTGTTTTTT. Translating gives CASSQEEVQLSTGELFF.